This T cell receptor (beta chain) derives from a study of shared clonotypes between healthy human individuals. Per germline, CDR1 MNHNS and CDR2 SASEGT. The CDR3 is made up of 12 amino acids. The V end lost 6 bases, the J end lost 5 bases, and 8 bases lay between the germline ends. In the study's own analysis: Quality scores were absent from the junction-only immunoSEQ sequences, so filtering differed. Libraries were prepared by immunoSEQ multiplex PCR; TCRdb keeps only in-frame clonotypes and omits some of them. The V and J calls and clone size are taken from that table; D and trimming were inferred from the DNA. The table records over 2 million clones, around 92% of them present only once.

This sequence was found in a man aged 18-30 years in good health. Some clones in this sample may be carry-over from other donors' samples. The chain employs TRBV6-1 and TRBJ1-3; no clear D. Material for sequencing was naive CD4+ T cells from PBMCs. Subset here: CD45RA+ positively selected. The DNA for the CDR3 is TGTGCCAGCAGAACGAGACGAAACACCATATATTTT. Translating gives CASRTRRNTIYF.